This T cell receptor (beta chain) originates from a study of blood T cell repertoires in COVID-19. Background on the study: COVID-19 samples, acute and convalescent, were from the United States, Italy and Spain. From T cells, B-cell-depleted T cells, or PBMCs came the material, which was cDNA or gDNA.

Germline V gene lookup returns CDR1 MNHNY and CDR2 SVGAGI (reference sequence). V lost 6 bases and J lost 5; bases outside the gene matches: 19. The CDR3 runs to 18 residues. TCRdb's table, derived via immunoSEQ multiplex PCR, lists solely in-frame clones and lacks some. The sample shows approximately 250,000 clones, roughly 86% of them seen only once. The chain has TRBV6-6 and TRBJ2-1; TRBD2 agrees at 7 bases. The clonotype was recovered from a man in his forties or fifties with acute or convalescent COVID-19. Sequenced input: peripheral blood. The CDR3 reads CASSREREGTSSNNEQFF. CDR3 DNA: TGTGCCAGCAGCCGAGAAAGGGAGGGGACGAGTTCGAACAATGAGCAGTTCTTC.